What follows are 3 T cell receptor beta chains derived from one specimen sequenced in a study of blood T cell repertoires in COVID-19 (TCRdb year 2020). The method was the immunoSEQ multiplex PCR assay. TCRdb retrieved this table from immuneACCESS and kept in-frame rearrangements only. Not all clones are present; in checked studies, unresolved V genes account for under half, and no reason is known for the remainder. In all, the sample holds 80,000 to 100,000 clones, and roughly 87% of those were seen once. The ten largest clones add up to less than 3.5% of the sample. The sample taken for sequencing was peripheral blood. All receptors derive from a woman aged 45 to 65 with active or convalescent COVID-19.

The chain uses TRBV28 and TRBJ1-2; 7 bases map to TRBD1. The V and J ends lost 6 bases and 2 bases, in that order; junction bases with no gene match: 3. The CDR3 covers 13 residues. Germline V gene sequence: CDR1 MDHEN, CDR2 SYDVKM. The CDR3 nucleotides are TGTGCCAGCAGCAGGACAGGAAACTATGGCTACACCTTC. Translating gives CASSRTGNYGYTF.

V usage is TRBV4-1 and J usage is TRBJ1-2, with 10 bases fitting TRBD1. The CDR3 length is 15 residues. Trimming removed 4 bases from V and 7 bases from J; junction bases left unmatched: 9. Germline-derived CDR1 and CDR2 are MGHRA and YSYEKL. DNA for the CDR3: TGCGCCAGCAGCCTGCCGGGACAGGGGAAGGGTGGCTACACCTTC. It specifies CASSLPGQGKGGYTF.

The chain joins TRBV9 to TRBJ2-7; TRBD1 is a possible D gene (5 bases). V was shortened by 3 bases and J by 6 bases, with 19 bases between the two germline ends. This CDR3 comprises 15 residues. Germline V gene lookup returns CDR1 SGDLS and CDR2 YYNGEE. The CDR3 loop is CASSAIAQGPFEQYF. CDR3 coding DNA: TGTGCCAGCAGCGCCATCGCGCAGGGTCCTTTCGAGCAGTACTTC.